Listed below are T cell receptor beta chains from one sample, sequenced in a study of blood T cell repertoires in COVID-19. Measured with immunoSEQ multiplex PCR; TCRdb has only the in-frame clones, and not every one. Among 150,000 to 200,000 clones listed, roughly 77% were seen once. The sequencing sample was made of peripheral blood. The receptors were gathered from a woman aged 40 to 50 with COVID-19, enrolled during active disease. CDR3s include the opening cysteine and the closing phenylalanine or tryptophan. A D gene is named only where the DNA matches it firmly. Some rows have no size entry. The others give once, few or many, or a class for an expanded clone.

size | D | J | V | CDR3 | DNA
NA | NA | TRBJ1-3 | TRBV5-6 | CASSWTTDLPIYF | TGTGCCAGCAGCTGGACGACAGATCTTCCCATATATTTT
NA | NA | TRBJ1-1 | TRBV9 | CASREGGAAMNTEAFF | TGTGCCAGCAGAGAGGGAGGAGCAGCCATGAACACTGAAGCTTTCTTT
NA | TRBD1 | TRBJ1-1 | TRBV6-6 | CASSYSQGGTNTEAFF | TGTGCCAGCAGTTACTCACAGGGGGGAACGAACACTGAAGCTTTCTTT
NA | TRBD1 | TRBJ1-2 | TRBV6-2/TRBV6-3 | CASSYPGQGASGYTF | TGTGCCAGCAGTTACCCCGGACAGGGGGCGAGTGGCTACACCTTC
NA | NA | TRBJ1-2 | TRBV7-9 | CASSPGTGGYTF | TGTGCCAGCAGCCCCGGAACGGGTGGCTACACCTTC
NA | NA | TRBJ1-5 | TRBV25-1 | CASSRTGQPQHF | TGTGCCAGCAGTCGAACGGGACAGCCCCAGCATTTT
NA | NA | TRBJ1-5 | TRBV5-1 | CASSEGEVSNQPQHF | TGCGCCAGCAGCGAGGGTGAAGTGAGCAATCAGCCCCAGCATTTT
NA | TRBD2 | TRBJ2-5 | TRBV7-2 | CASSSWGGKETQYF | TGTGCCAGCAGTTCCTGGGGGGGGAAAGAGACCCAGTACTTC
NA | NA | TRBJ2-5 | TRBV7-9 | CASSPQGETQYF | TGTGCCAGCAGCCCCCAGGGGGAGACCCAGTACTTC
NA | NA | TRBJ2-5 | TRBV7-2 | CASSLFGDQETQYF | TGTGCCAGCAGCTTATTCGGGGATCAAGAGACCCAGTACTTC
NA | NA | TRBJ1-1 | TRBV11-2 | CASSLGRGRLSTEAFF | TGTGCCAGCAGCTTAGGTAGGGGCCGATTGAGCACTGAAGCTTTCTTT
NA | NA | TRBJ1-4 | TRBV18 | CASPRRAQATNEKLFF | TGTGCCAGCCCCAGGAGGGCGCAGGCAACTAATGAAAAACTGTTTTTT
few | NA | TRBJ1-4 | TRBV18 | CASSPPTFGGAGNEKLFF | TGTGCCAGCTCACCACCCACGTTTGGGGGGGCCGGTAATGAAAAACTGTTTTTT
NA | TRBD1 | TRBJ1-1 | TRBV18 | CASSPMPRGLNTEAFF | TGTGCCAGCTCACCGATGCCCAGGGGGCTGAACACTGAAGCTTTCTTT
once | TRBD2 | TRBJ2-7 | TRBV11-2 | CASSGRVASGSLYEQYF | TGTGCCAGCAGCGGGAGGGTGGCTAGCGGGAGTTTGTACGAGCAGTACTTC
few | NA | TRBJ2-1 | TRBV14 | CASSQSGRGSYNEQFF | TGTGCCAGCAGCCAATCGGGCAGGGGCTCCTACAATGAGCAGTTCTTC
once | TRBD1 | TRBJ1-5 | TRBV7-2 | CASSLIRDRIQPQHF | TGTGCCAGCAGCTTGATCCGGGACAGAATTCAGCCCCAGCATTTT
few | TRBD2 | TRBJ2-1 | TRBV5-5 | CASSPLAASYNEQFF | TGTGCCAGCAGCCCTCTAGCGGCCTCCTACAATGAGCAGTTCTTC